These 18 T cell receptor beta chains were all obtained from the same sample, sequenced in a study of vaccination effects on CD4 cells after COVID-19. The protocol was immunoSEQ multiplex PCR, while the TCRdb copy is restricted to in-frame clones and leaves out a portion. The sample includes tens of thousands of clones, roughly 75% of them seen just once. Isolating CD4+ T cells followed 9 to 11 days of culture. Confirmation by PCR established that the person had SARS-CoV-2 infection between March and December 2020. The participants, recipients of two vaccine doses, got either BNT162b2 or mRNA-1273. These receptors' targets are unknown. This specimen consisted of CD4+ T cells from PBMCs cultured without peptide, obtained after COVID-19 vaccination. The receptors originated from a human donor who had a prior SARS-CoV-2 infection.

The rearrangement joins TRBV7-3 to TRBJ2-7; D call uncertain. Germline V lookup: CDR1 SGHTA, CDR2 FQGTGA. CDR3 length equals 15 residues. V lost 2 bases, J lost 3 bases, and 14 bases lay in between. The CDR3 here is CASSLRVTIGYEQYF. The CDR3 coding sequence is TGTGCCAGCAGCTTACGGGTCACCATCGGCTACGAGCAGTACTTC.

This clone was observed a few times. The chain uses TRBV7-2 and TRBJ2-5; D call uncertain. The germline CDR1 and CDR2 sequences are SGHTA and FQGNSA. The CDR3 spans 15 residues. The V gene lost 5 bases and the J gene lost 0 bases, with 13 bases spanning the gap. As DNA, the CDR3 is TGTGCCAGCAGCCCCCGGGCCCGCGACCAAGAGACCCAGTACTTC. This codes for CASSPRARDQETQYF.

V usage is TRBV27 and J usage is TRBJ1-5; D perhaps matches TRBD1 (6 bases). The CDR3 loop spans 13 amino acids. Trimming left V 5 bases short and J 7 bases short, with 12 bases between. The germline V gene has CDR1 MNHEY and CDR2 SMNVEV (reference sequence). CDR3 DNA sequence: TGTGCCAGCAGTCTGGGGAGGGGGCAGCCCCAGCATTTT. Its protein is CASSLGRGQPQHF.

The chain links TRBV3-1 (or the pseudogene TRBV3-2) to TRBJ2-3; a weak D match, TRBD1 (5 bases). The V end lost 1 base, the J end lost 4 bases, and 12 bases lay between the germline ends. The CDR3 totals 15 residues. Germline V gene data show CDR1 as LGHDT and CDR2 as YNNKEL (reference sequence). In nucleotides, the CDR3 is TGTGCCAGCAGCCAAGGGGCGGACACGGCAGATACGCAGTATTTT. Translated: CASSQGADTADTQYF.

This sequence joins TRBV20-1 and TRBJ2-7; D possibly corresponds to TRBD1 (5 bases). V dropped 5 bases and J dropped 3 bases, with 8 bases sitting between them. The CDR3 has 11 amino acids. Germline V gene sequence: CDR1 DFQATT, CDR2 SNEGSKA (reference sequence). The CDR3 DNA is TGCAGTGCTGGGGCAGACTACGAGCAGTACTTC. The encoded protein is CSAGADYEQYF.

The V and J genes are TRBV7-3 and TRBJ1-3, with D possibly being TRBD1 (6 bases). In germline, CDR1 is SGHTA, CDR2 FQGTGA. This CDR3 comprises 13 residues. Trimming left V 10 bases short and J 2 bases short, with 12 bases between. CDR3 sequence: CAINRATGNTIYF. CDR3 DNA sequence: TGTGCCATCAACAGGGCAACTGGAAACACCATATATTTT.

The rearrangement uses TRBV5-6 and TRBJ1-3; D call uncertain. Trimming removed 2 bases from V and 2 bases from J, with 8 bases in between. Germline CDR1 and CDR2: SGHDT and YYEEEE. This CDR3 contains 14 residues. The CDR3 reads CASSFWRPGNTIYF. For the CDR3, the DNA is TGTGCCAGCAGCTTTTGGCGCCCTGGAAACACCATATATTTT.

The V call is TRBV9, the J call TRBJ2-7, with 9 positions matching TRBD1. The V segment lost 3 bases and the J segment 1 base; nucleotides outside the gene matches: 5. This CDR3 comprises 15 residues. Germline CDR1 is SGDLS and CDR2 is YYNGEE. DNA for the CDR3: TGTGCCAGCAGCGCCGGGACAGGGTGGTCCTACGAGCAGTACTTC. Its protein is CASSAGTGWSYEQYF.

This chain links TRBV2 with TRBJ1-5; a weak D match, TRBD1 (6 bases). From germline, CDR1 is SNHLY and CDR2 FYNNEI. V was trimmed by 6 bases and J by 6 bases, leaving 12 bases between them. The CDR3 spans 13 residues. The CDR3 loop reads CASRDETGQPQHF. CDR3 sequence (DNA): TGTGCCAGCAGAGACGAGACAGGTCAGCCCCAGCATTTT.

The genes are TRBV7-3 and TRBJ2-1, with D hard to call. This CDR3 has 13 amino acids. Germline CDR1 reads SGHTA; CDR2 reads FQGTGA. V was cut by 2 bases and J by 5 bases, with 7 bases left in between. Here the CDR3 reads CASSLFRDNEQFF. The CDR3 coding sequence is TGTGCCAGCAGCTTATTCCGCGACAATGAGCAGTTCTTC.

This clone was found a few times. This chain links TRBV9 with TRBJ1-2; no definite D call. V lost 0 bases and J 4 bases, leaving 4 bases between the germline ends. CDR3 length: 12 amino acids. Germline V gene data show CDR1 as SGDLS and CDR2 as YYNGEE. CDR3 sequence: CASSVGPYGYTF. The CDR3 nucleotides read TGTGCCAGCAGCGTAGGACCCTATGGCTACACCTTC.

V is TRBV5-1 and J is TRBJ2-2; D is unresolved. Trimming pared 0 bases from V and 8 bases from J, leaving 11 bases between. The germline V gene has CDR1 SGHRS and CDR2 YFSETQ. The CDR3 length is 14 residues. CDR3 loop: CASSLGAVIGELFF. The CDR3 DNA follows: TGCGCCAGCAGCTTGGGGGCAGTCATAGGGGAGCTGTTTTTT.

The chain couples TRBV30 to TRBJ2-5; D not certain. Trimming took off 2 bases at V and 4 bases at J, with 11 bases between the two ends. The CDR3 extends over 13 amino acids. CDR1 is GTSNPN and CDR2 is SVGIG in the germline V gene (reference sequence). CDR3 region: CAWSYLTGETQYF. For the CDR3, the DNA is TGTGCCTGGAGTTACCTTACGGGAGAGACCCAGTACTTC.

V usage is TRBV4-2 and J usage is TRBJ2-7, with D possibly matching TRBD2 (7 bases). V dropped 1 base and J dropped 5 bases, with 18 bases sitting between them. Looked up from germline, CDR1 is LGHNA and CDR2 is YNFKEQ. This CDR3 region has 16 residues. The CDR3 here is CASSQGRSGGLDEQYF. The CDR3 nucleotides are TGTGCCAGCAGCCAAGGTCGATCGGGGGGCCTGGACGAGCAGTACTTC.

Turning to this clone: Other DNA sequences in the same sample also yield this CDR3. V usage is TRBV25-1 and J usage is TRBJ2-7; 10 nucleotides align to TRBD2. The CDR3 has 14 amino acids. V gave up 4 bases and J gave up 2 bases; unmatched junction bases: 2. Looked up from germline, CDR1 is MGHDK and CDR2 is SYGVNS. Here the CDR3 DNA reads TGTGCCAGCAGTGGGACTAGCGGTCCCTACGAGCAGTACTTC. Translating gives CASSGTSGPYEQYF.

The chain carries TRBV2 and TRBJ2-1; D is unclear. This CDR3 region has 15 residues. The V end was cut by 4 bases, the J end by 6 bases, with 16 bases between. Germline V lookup: CDR1 SNHLY, CDR2 FYNNEI. CDR3 residues: CASSVGRTLLNEQFF. The DNA of the CDR3 is TGTGCCAGCAGTGTCGGCCGAACCCTGCTCAATGAGCAGTTCTTC.

The rearrangement uses TRBV7-2 and TRBJ2-2; D is unclear. Germline CDR1 reads SGHTA; CDR2 reads FQGNSA. Trimming stripped 5 bases from V and 7 bases from J, with 8 bases between. The CDR3 runs 12 residues. The chain's CDR3 is CASSPRFGELFF. In DNA form, the CDR3 reads TGTGCCAGCAGCCCCCGTTTCGGGGAGCTGTTTTTT.

The rearrangement uses TRBV12-3 or TRBV12-4 and TRBJ1-5; D is perhaps TRBD1 (5 bases). V lost 5 bases, J lost 5 bases, and 10 bases lay in between. The CDR3 is 13 amino acids. This CDR3 reads CASSKTEYQPQHF. The CDR3 bases are TGTGCCAGCAGTAAGACAGAGTATCAGCCCCAGCATTTT.